These T cell receptor beta chains were read from a single sample in a study of response to subunit inactivated influenza vaccine. A single record per CDR3 protein comes from TCRdb applying MiXCR to the RT-PCR reads. The table lists around 580,000 distinct CDR3 sequences, 12% to 15% of them singletons. This sample comprised PBMCs from blood, obtained roughly 12 days after vaccination. Receptors originate from a man aged 50 to 60 who received an inactivated influenza vaccine. Both conserved end residues are part of each CDR3. The order of the fields is clone size, V gene, D gene, CDR3 length, J gene, CDR3 DNA, CDR3 protein. The D gene is left open where the match is weak. The size field is filled for only some rows; it gives once, few, many or a size class.

few	TRBV15	.	15	TRBJ1-3	TGTGCCACCAGCAGAGATAGCTTCTCTGGAAACACCATATATTTT	CATSRDSFSGNTIYF
.	TRBV7-2	.	13	TRBJ1-1	TGTGCCAGCTCCACAGGAGTACGGCGGGAAGCTTTCTTT	CASSTGVRREAFF
.	TRBV6-2/TRBV6-3	.	16	TRBJ1-6	TGTGCCAGCAGTTACCGGGCAGGGAGCTATAATTCACCCCTCCACTTT	CASSYRAGSYNSPLHF
few	TRBV13	TRBD1	15	TRBJ2-7	TGTGCCAGCAGCCTCGGGGACAGGTCCCCTTACGAGCAGTACTTC	CASSLGDRSPYEQYF
.	TRBV20-1	.	15	TRBJ2-1	TGCAGTTACATCCATGGGGTCGGGAGCGAGGATGAGCAGTTCTTC	CSYIHGVGSEDEQFF
few	TRBV9	TRBD2	16	TRBJ2-1	TGTGCCAGCAGCGCCTCCGGGACTAGCGGGCACAATGAGCAGTTCTTC	CASSASGTSGHNEQFF
few	TRBV15	.	12	TRBJ2-2	TGTGCCACCAGCCCCCGGGTCGGGGAGCTGTTTTTT	CATSPRVGELFF
.	TRBV20-1	TRBD1	12	TRBJ1-2	TGCAGTGCTACCGGGACAGGGAATGGCTACACCTTC	CSATGTGNGYTF
many	TRBV29-1	.	14	TRBJ1-6	TGCAGCGTTCTTGTGGGGGGCATGGATTCACCCCTCCACTTT	CSVLVGGMDSPLHF
few	TRBV12-3/TRBV12-4	TRBD2	14	TRBJ2-5	TGTGCCAGCAGACTTAGCGGGGGTAAAGAGACCCAGTACTTC	CASRLSGGKETQYF
.	TRBV20-1	TRBD1	14	TRBJ1-4	TGCAGTGCTAGATACCCAAGGGGGCGTGAAAAACTGTTTTTT	CSARYPRGREKLFF
.	TRBV7-3	TRBD2	18	TRBJ2-3	TGTGCCAGCAGCTTAACCACCCTAGCGGAGACCTCCACAGATACGCAGTATTTT	CASSLTTLAETSTDTQYF
.	TRBV7-9	.	14	TRBJ2-7	TGTGCCAGCACCGTAGGGACGGACTCCTACGAGCAGTACTTC	CASTVGTDSYEQYF
few	TRBV5-1	.	16	TRBJ2-1	TGCGCCAGCAGCTTGGGTTTCCCGGGTCTTTTGGATGAGCAGTTCTTC	CASSLGFPGLLDEQFF
few	TRBV15	.	14	TRBJ2-7	TGTGCCACCAAGCTCGACCAGTCCGCCTACGAGCAGTACTTC	CATKLDQSAYEQYF
.	TRBV19	.	15	TRBJ2-4	TGTGCCAGTAGTAGACAGGCGTCAGCCAAAAACATTCAGTACTTC	CASSRQASAKNIQYF
.	TRBV30	.	12	TRBJ2-7	TGTGCCATAGCGGAAGGGCCCTACGAGCAGTACTTC	CAIAEGPYEQYF